The 29 T cell receptor beta chains below come from one sample, sequenced in a study of cytomegalovirus exposure and HLA in healthy donors. The PCR was carried out with 60 Vbeta primers and 13 Jbeta primers. Clones were read by immunoSEQ multiplex PCR, and TCRdb kept only the in-frame ones, dropping some. Of 95,000 to 150,000 clones in the sample, about 80% were seen once. Material for sequencing was PBMCs. These receptors were obtained from a woman aged 40 to 50 in good health and CMV-seropositive.

The chain links TRBV5-1 to TRBJ2-5, with TRBD2 matching 8 bases. V was pared by 4 bases and J by 2 bases, with 7 bases of the junction left unmatched. The CDR3 covers 15 residues. Germline CDR1 reads SGHRS; CDR2 reads YFSETQ. CDR3 nucleotide sequence: TGCGCCAGCAGCCCTTCAGCGGGGGTACAAGAGACCCAGTACTTC. This codes for CASSPSAGVQETQYF.

The chain combines TRBV6-5 with TRBJ2-2; TRBD1 might be the D (5 bases). With 6 bases removed from V and 6 bases from J, the gap between germline ends came to 17 bases. The CDR3 is 15 amino acids. Germline assignment: CDR1 MNHEY and CDR2 SVGAGI. CDR3 loop: CASSRRVMGPGELFF. The CDR3 DNA follows: TGTGCCAGCAGCCGCAGGGTCATGGGTCCCGGGGAGCTGTTTTTT.

This rearrangement joins TRBV19 to TRBJ1-4; D remains unclear. The V gene lost 4 bases and the J gene lost 7 bases, with 16 bases spanning the gap. Germline V gene data show CDR1 as LNHDA and CDR2 as SQIVND (reference sequence). The CDR3 has 15 amino acids. In nucleotides, the CDR3 is TGTGCCAGTAGTAAAACCGAAAGCAACGGTGAAAAACTGTTTTTT. The encoded protein is CASSKTESNGEKLFF.

This clone is a singleton in its sample. The rearrangement links TRBV2 to TRBJ2-2, with 9 bases fitting TRBD1. The CDR3 covers 15 residues. CDR1 and CDR2 (germline): SNHLY, FYNNEI. The V segment lost 10 bases and the J segment 4 bases; nucleotides outside the gene matches: 10. The CDR3 bases are TGTGCCATAATAACAGGGGGCAGGAGCACCGGGGAGCTGTTTTTT. It yields the protein CAIITGGRSTGELFF.

The chain uses TRBV19 and TRBJ2-7; tentatively, D is TRBD2 (6 bases). Germline V gene lookup returns CDR1 LNHDA and CDR2 SQIVND (reference sequence). V shed 5 bases and J shed 6 bases, with 14 bases lying between them. This CDR3 is 13 amino acids long. The chain's CDR3 is CASSWVGGREQYF. The CDR3 DNA reads TGTGCCAGTAGTTGGGTGGGGGGACGCGAGCAGTACTTC.

The rearrangement links TRBV5-1 to TRBJ2-5, with TRBD1 as a possible D gene (6 bases). The end of the DNA is better explained by TRBJ2-7, so the J call may be wrong. Per germline, CDR1 SGHRS and CDR2 YFSETQ. This CDR3 has 13 amino acids. For the CDR3, the DNA is TGCGCCAGCCGAAAGGGACAAACTTACGAGCAGTACTTC. Its protein is CASRKGQTYEQYF.

The chain combines TRBV4-2 with TRBJ1-4; D unclear. In germline, CDR1 is LGHNA, CDR2 YNFKEQ. V dropped 0 bases and J dropped 7 bases, with 18 bases sitting between them. This CDR3 region has 17 residues. The CDR3 reads CASSQDLDARFGEKLFF. The DNA for the CDR3 is TGTGCCAGCAGCCAAGATCTAGACGCTCGATTTGGTGAAAAACTGTTTTTT.

This rearrangement joins TRBV29-1 to TRBJ2-5; 10 nucleotides align to TRBD1. The J call may be faulty, since TRBJ2-7 better matches the DNA end. The CDR3 loop spans 13 amino acids. From germline, CDR1 is SQVTM and CDR2 ANQGSEA. CDR3 region: CSAEGQGSVEQYF. The DNA for the CDR3 is TGCAGCGCCGAGGGACAGGGGTCGGTCGAGCAGTACTTC.

The chain recombines TRBV13 with TRBJ2-5; D perhaps matches TRBD1 (8 bases). V lost 4 bases and J lost 5, with 14 bases in between. Germline CDR1 and CDR2: PRHDT and FYEKMQ (reference sequence). The CDR3 has 14 amino acids. The CDR3 nucleotides read TGTGCCAGCAGCTACAGGGGGGGGAGGGAGACCCAGTACTTC. Translating gives CASSYRGGRETQYF.

The V gene is TRBV4-1, the J gene TRBJ2-1; 12 nucleotides line up with TRBD2. Germline V gene lookup returns CDR1 MGHRA and CDR2 YSYEKL. The CDR3 contains 18 residues. Trimming cost V 1 base and J 2 bases; bases outside gene matches: 6. In DNA form, the CDR3 reads TGCGCCAGCAGCCAAGCGGGGCTAGCGGGGGGGGCCTACAATGAGCAGTTCTTC. Its translation is CASSQAGLAGGAYNEQFF.

The J gene is TRBJ1-5, the V gene TRBV21-1. TRBV21-1 is described as a pseudogene. The CDR3 is made up of 19 amino acids. For the CDR3, the DNA is TGTGCCAGCAGCAATAACCGAAACTTATGTGGAGATGGTTATCAGCCCCAGCATTTT. This codes for CASSNNRNLCGDGYQPQHF.

This clone appeared a few times. CDR3 bases: TGTGCCAGCTCACTCGAGGCAGGGGGGTCCTACGAGCAGTACTTC. This encodes CASSLEAGGSYEQYF. This chain links TRBV18 with TRBJ2-7; maybe TRBD1 (7 bases). The V gene lost 4 bases and the J gene lost 1 base, with 14 bases spanning the gap. CDR3 length: 15 amino acids. Germline-derived CDR1 and CDR2 are KGHSH and LQKENI.

CDR3 sequence (DNA): TGTGCCAGTAGTATTGAACTTCATGAGCAGTTCTTC. This codes for CASSIELHEQFF. The rearrangement links TRBV19 to TRBJ2-1; D unresolved. The CDR3 covers 12 residues. Trimming shortened V by 3 bases and J by 8 bases, and 8 bases separated the two germline ends. Germline V lookup: CDR1 LNHDA, CDR2 SQIVND (reference sequence).

The CDR3 sequence is CASLPRGGPNEKLFF. Here the CDR3 DNA reads TGTGCCAGCCTCCCCCGGGGAGGGCCTAATGAAAAACTGTTTTTT. The chain links TRBV4-2 to TRBJ1-4; no reliable D call. The CDR3 runs 15 residues. Trimming removed 8 bases at V and 3 bases at J, with 16 bases between. Germline lookup yields CDR1 LGHNA and CDR2 YNFKEQ.

V and J are TRBV30 and TRBJ1-5; 10 nucleotides align to TRBD1. The CDR3 consists of 17 residues. Germline trimming cut 0 bases from V and 1 base from J; bases unmatched to any gene: 6. Germline CDR1 and CDR2: GTSNPN and SVGIG (reference sequence). CDR3 coding DNA: TGTGCCTGGAGTGTAGGGACAGGGGTATCGAGCAATCAGCCCCAGCATTTT. Translated, it gives CAWSVGTGVSSNQPQHF.

The chain combines TRBV18 with TRBJ1-2, with D possibly being TRBD1 (6 bases). V was clipped by 3 bases and J by 7 bases, with 18 bases between them. Per the germline V gene, CDR1 is KGHSH and CDR2 is LQKENI. The CDR3 totals 15 residues. The CDR3 sequence: CASSPGAGAESGYTF. The DNA of the CDR3 is TGTGCCAGCTCACCTGGGGCAGGGGCGGAAAGTGGCTACACCTTC.

The V call is TRBV7-3, the J call TRBJ2-3; 7 nucleotides agree with TRBD1. V was pared by 5 bases and J by 2 bases, with 4 bases of the junction left unmatched. The CDR3 contains 14 residues. Per germline, CDR1 SGHTA and CDR2 FQGTGA. CDR3: CASSRGQPTDTQYF. In DNA form, the CDR3 reads TGTGCCAGCAGCCGGGGACAGCCCACAGATACGCAGTATTTT.

The J gene is TRBJ2-1, the V gene TRBV6-5, with D tentatively TRBD2 (5 bases). There are 15 residues in the CDR3. Germline V gives CDR1 MNHEY, CDR2 SVGAGI. Trimming took 0 bases from V and 4 from J, leaving 10 bases between them. The DNA for the CDR3 is TGTGCCAGCAGTTACTCGGCTAGCCCATACAATGAGCAGTTCTTC. This translates into CASSYSASPYNEQFF.

The V and J genes are TRBV7-9 and TRBJ2-5, with a weak D call TRBD2 (5 bases). The germline V and J ends were trimmed by 11 bases and 2 bases, with 21 bases remaining between them. The CDR3 runs 15 residues. Germline assignment: CDR1 SEHNR and CDR2 FQNEAQ (reference sequence). CDR3 sequence (DNA): TGTGCCGGGAGCAGTGCTCACCGAGGACAAGAGACCCAGTACTTC. This codes for CAGSSAHRGQETQYF.

This rearrangement joins TRBV7-2 to TRBJ1-2; D unresolved. The CDR3 runs 14 residues. Trimming left V 5 bases short and J 8 bases short, with 18 bases between. The germline V gene encodes CDR1 SGHTA and CDR2 FQGNSA. CDR3 amino acids: CASSPSGVVGGYTF. The CDR3 DNA sequence: TGTGCCAGCAGCCCAAGCGGGGTGGTTGGGGGCTACACCTTC.

The rearrangement links TRBV9 to TRBJ2-1; 9 bases match TRBD1. Germline CDR1 and CDR2: SGDLS and YYNGEE. The CDR3 totals 14 residues. V lost 4 bases and J lost 8; bases outside the gene matches: 7. The CDR3 DNA is TGTGCCAGCAGCCCCTGGACAGGGGATTATGAGCAGTTCTTC. Protein sequence: CASSPWTGDYEQFF.

This chain links TRBV30 with TRBJ2-5; D is uncertain. CDR1 and CDR2 (germline): GTSNPN, SVGIG (reference sequence). The V and J ends lost 2 bases and 5 bases respectively, with 9 bases between them. The CDR3 loop spans 12 amino acids. The CDR3 region has the DNA TGTGCCTGGAGTACGTCCGGGGAGACCCAGTACTTC. Translation: CAWSTSGETQYF.

The chain couples TRBV5-1 to TRBJ2-3; TRBD1 agrees at 8 bases. Looked up from germline, CDR1 is SGHRS and CDR2 is YFSETQ. The V segment lost 4 bases and the J segment 0 bases; nucleotides outside the gene matches: 4. The CDR3 is 15 residues long. CDR3 loop: CASSTRQGSTDTQYF. The CDR3 nucleotides read TGCGCCAGCAGCACACGACAGGGGAGCACAGATACGCAGTATTTT.

This CDR3 reads CASSLQNPGVELFF. Written as DNA, the CDR3 is TGTGCCAGCAGCTTACAGAATCCCGGGGTAGAACTGTTTTTT. This chain links TRBV7-9 with TRBJ1-4; D is ambiguous. Germline lookup yields CDR1 SEHNR and CDR2 FQNEAQ (reference sequence). The CDR3 has 14 residues. The germline V and J ends were trimmed by 2 bases and 12 bases, with 16 bases remaining between them.

The chain recombines TRBV7-6 with TRBJ1-2, with TRBD1 as a possible D gene (5 bases). The germline V gene encodes CDR1 SGHVS and CDR2 FNYEAQ. With 6 bases removed from V and 0 bases from J, the gap between germline ends came to 14 bases. This CDR3 contains 15 residues. The CDR3 DNA reads TGTGCCAGCAGTGGGGAGGGGAGCCCTAACTATGGCTACACCTTC. It yields the protein CASSGEGSPNYGYTF.

The rearrangement links TRBV2 to TRBJ1-6; unclear D gene. Germline assignment: CDR1 SNHLY and CDR2 FYNNEI. The CDR3 is made up of 15 amino acids. V lost 8 bases to trimming and J lost 4 bases, with 15 bases between them. Written as DNA, the CDR3 is TGTGCCAGCCTATATGCGGGCCTGTATAATTCACCCCTCCACTTT. Amino acids: CASLYAGLYNSPLHF.

V usage is TRBV19 and J usage is TRBJ1-2; 8 bases are a match to TRBD1. The CDR3 extends over 15 amino acids. Per germline, CDR1 LNHDA and CDR2 SQIVND (reference sequence). Germline trimming cut 4 bases from V and 4 bases from J; bases unmatched to any gene: 8. The CDR3 coding sequence is TGTGCCAGTAGTACCTCAGGGGGCTGGGGCTATGGCTACACCTTC. Translating it yields CASSTSGGWGYGYTF.

The V call is TRBV30, the J call TRBJ1-5; TRBD1 aligns across 7 bases. This CDR3 comprises 20 residues. The V gene end was trimmed by 0 bases and the J gene end by 0 bases; junction bases not matched to a gene: 17. The V gene's germline CDR1 is GTSNPN and CDR2 SVGIG (reference sequence). The CDR3 loop is CAWSVQRGPFLIYSNQPQHF. DNA for the CDR3: TGTGCCTGGAGTGTACAAAGGGGGCCATTCCTAATTTATAGCAATCAGCCCCAGCATTTT.

This clone was counted a single time. The chain links TRBV5-1 to TRBJ2-1; 7 bases fit TRBD2. The ends lost 0 bases at V and 8 bases at J; junction bases unmatched: 11. This CDR3 is 16 amino acids long. CDR1 SGHRS and CDR2 YFSETQ come from the germline V gene. The CDR3 bases are TGCGCCAGCAGCTTGGGGGGTGGCGGGGGTTTCGATGAGCAGTTCTTC. It is translated as CASSLGGGGGFDEQFF.